These T cell receptor beta chains were read from a single sample in a study of vaccination effects on CD4 cells after COVID-19. No antigens are known for them. Assay used: immunoSEQ multiplex PCR; TCRdb lists only in-frame clones, some missing. The sample includes 30,000 to 40,000 clones, 55% to 75% of them seen just once. The sequencing here drew on CD4+ T cells from PBMCs cultured with SARS-CoV-2 spike peptides, taken before COVID-19 vaccination. These receptors all stem from a human donor who received a COVID-19 vaccine. CDR3s include the opening cysteine and the closing phenylalanine or tryptophan. A D gene is named only where the DNA matches it firmly. Only part of the rows carry a size: once, few, many, or a class if the clone is expanded.

D,size,V,J,length,DNA,CDR3
TRBD1,few,TRBV15,TRBJ1-6,15,TGTGCCACCAGCAGAGACAGGGGGCCTGGTTCACCCCTCCACTTT,CATSRDRGPGSPLHF
NA,many,TRBV10-1,TRBJ2-4,18,TGCGCCAGCAGTGAGCCGAACTTATCTACAGGGAGCAAAAACATTCAGTACTTC,CASSEPNLSTGSKNIQYF
NA,few,TRBV15,TRBJ1-1,15,TGTGCCACCAGCAGAGATTGGGGCGCGAACACTGAAGCTTTCTTT,CATSRDWGANTEAFF
NA,NA,TRBV18,TRBJ1-1,14,TGTGCCAGCTCACCCGCCAGGGGTACCACTGAAGCTTTCTTT,CASSPARGTTEAFF
NA,NA,TRBV28,TRBJ1-1,11,TGTGCCAGCAGATCGAACACTGAAGCTTTCTTT,CASRSNTEAFF
NA,NA,TRBV20-1,TRBJ1-1,11,TGCAGTGCTAGAGTCAGGACTGAAGCTTTCTTT,CSARVRTEAFF
NA,NA,TRBV27,TRBJ2-5,13,TGTGCCAGCAGTTTTTCTCAACAAGAGACCCAGTACTTC,CASSFSQQETQYF
TRBD2,once,TRBV4-3,TRBJ2-5,15,TGCGCCAGCAGCCTATTGGGGGGGGAGGAAGAGACCCAGTACTTC,CASSLLGGEEETQYF
TRBD2,NA,TRBV18,TRBJ2-6,18,TGTGCCAGCTCACCACTCTCTAGCGGGTTGGCTGGGGCCAACGTCCTGACTTTC,CASSPLSSGLAGANVLTF
TRBD1,NA,TRBV2,TRBJ2-1,12,TGTGCCAGCGGACAGGTCTACAATGAGCAGTTCTTC,CASGQVYNEQFF
NA,NA,TRBV19,TRBJ1-3,16,TGTGCCAGTAGTGGGGGAATAATCAACTCTGGAAACACCATATATTTT,CASSGGIINSGNTIYF
NA,NA,TRBV6-5,TRBJ1-2,12,TGTGCCAGCAGGGGCGACAGGCGAGGCTACACCTTC,CASRGDRRGYTF
NA,NA,TRBV21-1,TRBJ2-7,12,TGTGCCAGCAGCAAAAGACCCTACGAGCAGTACTTC,CASSKRPYEQYF
NA,few,TRBV19,TRBJ1-5,12,TGTGCCAGCCGACAGGGCAATCAGCCCCAGCATTTT,CASRQGNQPQHF
NA,NA,TRBV19,TRBJ1-5,12,TGTGCCAGTAGTATTACTAATCAGCCCCAGCATTTT,CASSITNQPQHF
NA,many,TRBV20-1,TRBJ1-2,11,TGCAGTGCTACAGACTCGATCGGCTACACCTTC,CSATDSIGYTF
NA,NA,TRBV7-3,TRBJ2-1,13,TGTGCCAGCAGCTTAATTAATAACAATGAGCAGTTCTTC,CASSLINNNEQFF
NA,few,TRBV7-7,TRBJ2-5,13,TGTGCTAGCAGCCCAGGGCCCCAAGAGACCCAGTACTTC,CASSPGPQETQYF
TRBD2,NA,TRBV19,TRBJ2-3,18,TGTGCCAGTAGTCAAATGGAGACTAGCGGGACGAGGACAGATACGCAGTATTTT,CASSQMETSGTRTDTQYF
NA,NA,TRBV6-1,TRBJ1-2,12,TGTGCCAGCAGTGAAATGGGGGCCGGCTACACCTTC,CASSEMGAGYTF
TRBD1,NA,TRBV5-1,TRBJ2-7,15,TGCGCCAGCAGCTTGAGGGACAGGGGGCCCTACGAGCAGTACTTC,CASSLRDRGPYEQYF
NA,NA,TRBV6-5,TRBJ2-2,14,TGTGCCAGCAGCGAGCAGGGGTCCACCGGGGAGCTGTTTTTT,CASSEQGSTGELFF
TRBD2,NA,TRBV6-5,TRBJ2-5,14,TGTGCCAGCACCCTTAGCGGGGTCGAAGAGACCCAGTACTTC,CASTLSGVEETQYF
NA,NA,TRBV6-1,TRBJ1-2,14,TGTGCCAGCAGTGAAGCCGGGGACTCCCTTGGCTACACCTTC,CASSEAGDSLGYTF
NA,NA,TRBV25-1,TRBJ2-1,14,TGTGCCAGCAGTGCGGCTAGCGCAAATTATGAGCAGTTCTTC,CASSAASANYEQFF
NA,NA,TRBV3-1/TRBV3-2,TRBJ2-1,12,TGTGCCAGCAGCCAACAGAGGGGTGGACAGTTCTTC,CASSQQRGGQFF
NA,NA,TRBV12-5,TRBJ2-2,14,TGTGCTAGTGGTTGGACTGAGGGGGCCGGGGAGCTGTTTTTT,CASGWTEGAGELFF
NA,few,TRBV4-1,TRBJ1-3,15,TGCGCCAGCAGCCGCATTCAGGGCTCTGGAAACACCATATATTTT,CASSRIQGSGNTIYF
NA,NA,TRBV28,TRBJ2-7,14,TGTGCCAGCAGAAAGGGGGGAAACTCCTACGAGCAGTACTTC,CASRKGGNSYEQYF
NA,NA,TRBV21-1,TRBJ1-6,16,TGTGCCAGCAGCAAAAGCAAGGCGCCCTATAATTCACCCCTCCACTTT,CASSKSKAPYNSPLHF
NA,once,TRBV18,TRBJ2-5,13,TGTGCCAGCTCACCGGGGATTAGCGAGACCCAGTACTTC,CASSPGISETQYF
NA,few,TRBV12-5,TRBJ2-1,17,TGTGCTAGTGGCTCAAGGGTAGCGGCTTCCGACCTGAATGAGCAGTTCTTC,CASGSRVAASDLNEQFF
TRBD2,NA,TRBV9,TRBJ2-3,16,TGTGCCAGCAGCTCCCGGCTAGCGGGAGCCACAGATACGCAGTATTTT,CASSSRLAGATDTQYF
NA,NA,TRBV19,TRBJ1-1,14,TGTGCCAGTAGTGGATGGGAAAAGAACACTGAAGCTTTCTTT,CASSGWEKNTEAFF
TRBD1,NA,TRBV2,TRBJ1-2,13,TGTGCCAGCGGAGTTCAGGGGGCGGGTGGCTACACCTTC,CASGVQGAGGYTF
TRBD1,NA,TRBV15,TRBJ2-1,14,TGTGCCACCAGCAAACAGGGGGATGAAAATGAGCAGTTCTTC,CATSKQGDENEQFF
NA,NA,TRBV6-6,TRBJ1-2,12,TGTGCCAGCAACTGGGAGAAATATGGCTACACCTTC,CASNWEKYGYTF
TRBD1,NA,TRBV5-1,TRBJ1-2,16,TGCGCCAGCAGCGAAGACCCGGGACAGGGGGCGGACGGCTACACCTTC,CASSEDPGQGADGYTF
NA,NA,TRBV5-4,TRBJ1-2,14,TGTGCCAGCAGCTTGGTGGGCAGGGAGGATGGCTACACCTTC,CASSLVGREDGYTF
TRBD2,once,TRBV5-5,TRBJ2-5,17,TGTGCCAGCAGCTTGGAGGCCCTATTAGCGGGGCAAGAGACCCAGTACTTC,CASSLEALLAGQETQYF
TRBD1,NA,TRBV5-4,TRBJ1-2,14,TGTGCCAGCAGCCCTGGACAGGGAACGGAAGGCTACACCTTC,CASSPGQGTEGYTF
NA,NA,TRBV20-1,TRBJ2-1,12,TGCAGTGCTAGTCGTGCGACAAATGAGCAGTTCTTC,CSASRATNEQFF
TRBD2,NA,TRBV4-2,TRBJ2-3,18,TGTGCCAGCAGCCAAGATCTGCTAGCGGGGGAGGGCACAGATACGCAGTATTTT,CASSQDLLAGEGTDTQYF
TRBD1,NA,TRBV7-9,TRBJ1-2,15,TGTGCCAGCAGTAGACAGGGGAGTAAATTTCCCGGCTACACCTTC,CASSRQGSKFPGYTF
NA,NA,TRBV6-1,TRBJ1-5,16,TGTGCCAGCAGTGCAAGTGTAACAGACTACAATCAGCCCCAGCATTTT,CASSASVTDYNQPQHF
NA,NA,TRBV4-1,TRBJ2-2,16,TGCGCCAGCAGCCCCGTGGCGGCTAGCGACACCGGGGAGCTGTTTTTT,CASSPVAASDTGELFF
NA,NA,TRBV28,TRBJ2-7,13,TGTGCCAGCAGTTTAACGGGCCCTTACGAGCAGTACTTC,CASSLTGPYEQYF
TRBD2,NA,TRBV30,TRBJ2-5,19,TGTGCCTGGAGTAGGCAGGGCCTGAGCGGGAGGGAGTACCAAGAGACCCAGTACTTC,CAWSRQGLSGREYQETQYF
NA,NA,TRBV6-5,TRBJ1-2,15,TGTGCCAGCAGGCCGGATCAGGGTGGAGTCTATGGCTACACCTTC,CASRPDQGGVYGYTF
NA,NA,TRBV5-1,TRBJ2-2,13,TGCGCCAGCAGCGCCGCCTACACCGGGGAGCTGTTTTTT,CASSAAYTGELFF
NA,NA,TRBV28,TRBJ1-1,14,TGTGCCAGCAGTTTCCTAGGCAGAAACACTGAAGCTTTCTTT,CASSFLGRNTEAFF
TRBD1,NA,TRBV19,TRBJ2-1,13,TGTGCCAGTATGGGACAGGACCGACCTGAGCAGTTCTTC,CASMGQDRPEQFF
TRBD2,NA,TRBV7-2,TRBJ2-1,13,TGTGCCAGCAGGCGGGGGTCCTACAATGAGCAGTTCTTC,CASRRGSYNEQFF
NA,NA,TRBV30,TRBJ2-1,12,TGTGCCTGGAGTGACGGATATCGAGAGCAGTTCTTC,CAWSDGYREQFF
NA,NA,TRBV30,TRBJ1-1,15,TGTGCCTGGAACTATATGGGACGGGTGAACACTGAAGCTTTCTTT,CAWNYMGRVNTEAFF